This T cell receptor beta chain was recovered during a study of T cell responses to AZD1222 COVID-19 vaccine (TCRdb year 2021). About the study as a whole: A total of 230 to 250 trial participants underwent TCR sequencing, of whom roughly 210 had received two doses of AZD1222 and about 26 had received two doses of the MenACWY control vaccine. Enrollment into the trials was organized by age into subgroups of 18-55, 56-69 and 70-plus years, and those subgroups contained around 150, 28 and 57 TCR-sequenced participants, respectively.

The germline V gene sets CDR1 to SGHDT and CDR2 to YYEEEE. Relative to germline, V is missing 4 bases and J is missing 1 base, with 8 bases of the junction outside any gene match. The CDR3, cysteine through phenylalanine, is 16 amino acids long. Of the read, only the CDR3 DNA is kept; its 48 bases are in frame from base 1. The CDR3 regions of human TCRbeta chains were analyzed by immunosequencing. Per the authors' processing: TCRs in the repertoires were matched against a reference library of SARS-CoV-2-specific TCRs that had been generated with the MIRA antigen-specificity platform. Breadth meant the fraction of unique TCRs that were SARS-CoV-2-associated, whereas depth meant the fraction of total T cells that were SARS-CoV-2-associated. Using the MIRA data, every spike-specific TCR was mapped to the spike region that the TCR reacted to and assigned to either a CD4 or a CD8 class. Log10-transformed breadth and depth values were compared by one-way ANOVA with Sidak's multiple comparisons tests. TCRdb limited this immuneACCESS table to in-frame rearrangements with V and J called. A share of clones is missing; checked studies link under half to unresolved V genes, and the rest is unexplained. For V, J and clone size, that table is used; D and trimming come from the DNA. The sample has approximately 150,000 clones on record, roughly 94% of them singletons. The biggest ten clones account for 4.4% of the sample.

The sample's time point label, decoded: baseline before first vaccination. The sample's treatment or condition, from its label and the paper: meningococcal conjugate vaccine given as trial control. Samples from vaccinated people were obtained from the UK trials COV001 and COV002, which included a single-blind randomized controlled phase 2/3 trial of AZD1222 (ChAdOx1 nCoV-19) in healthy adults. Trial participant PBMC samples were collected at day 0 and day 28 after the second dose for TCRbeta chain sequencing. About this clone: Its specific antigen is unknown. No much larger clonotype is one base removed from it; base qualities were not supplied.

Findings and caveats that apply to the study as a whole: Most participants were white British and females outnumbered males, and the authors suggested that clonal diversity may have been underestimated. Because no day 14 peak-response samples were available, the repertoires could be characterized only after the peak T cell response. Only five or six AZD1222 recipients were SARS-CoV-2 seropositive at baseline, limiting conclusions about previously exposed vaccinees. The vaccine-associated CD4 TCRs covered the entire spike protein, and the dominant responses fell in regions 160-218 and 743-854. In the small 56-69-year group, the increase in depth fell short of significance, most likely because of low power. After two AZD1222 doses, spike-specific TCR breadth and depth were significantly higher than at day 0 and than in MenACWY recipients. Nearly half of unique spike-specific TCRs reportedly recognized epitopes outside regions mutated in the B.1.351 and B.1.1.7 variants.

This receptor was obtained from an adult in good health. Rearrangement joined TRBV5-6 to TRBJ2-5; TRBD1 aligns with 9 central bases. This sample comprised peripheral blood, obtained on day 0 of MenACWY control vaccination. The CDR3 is CASSPRTGEVQETQYF. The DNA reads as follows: TGTGCCAGCAGCCCCCGGACAGGGGAGGTCCAAGAGACCCAGTACTTC.